A selection of T cell receptor beta chains follows, all from one sample in a study of T cell responses to AZD1222 COVID-19 vaccine. Here immunoSEQ multiplex PCR was the method, and the copy in TCRdb shows in-frame clones only, minus some. The data contain approximately 94,000 clones, approximately 91% of them singletons. The sequenced sample was peripheral blood, obtained on day 0 of AZD1222 vaccination. The receptor source for this set is an adult in good health. Both conserved end residues are part of each CDR3. The D gene is left open where the match is weak. Some rows have no size entry. The others give once, few or many, or a class for an expanded clone.

>TRBJ1-2|TRBD1|13|-|TRBV28
TGTGCCAGCAGCCGACAGGGACCCTATGGCTACACCTTC
CASSRQGPYGYTF
>TRBJ2-1|-|11|once|TRBV28
TGTGCCAGCAGTTTACTCACAGAGCAGTTCTTC
CASSLLTEQFF
>TRBJ2-2|TRBD1|17|-|TRBV11-2
TGTGCCAGCAGCTTACTCCGGACAGGGGTTATCACCGGGGAGCTGTTTTTT
CASSLLRTGVITGELFF
>TRBJ2-7|TRBD1|18|-|TRBV4-1
TGCGCCAGCAGCCAAGTAGGACTACCGGGACAGGGAACCTACGAGCAGTACTTC
CASSQVGLPGQGTYEQYF
>TRBJ2-2|-|12|-|TRBV28
TGTGCCACCGCATCGAACACCGGGGAGCTGTTTTTT
CATASNTGELFF
>TRBJ2-6|-|14|-|TRBV2
TGTGCCAGCAGTGACAGGTCTGGGGCCAACGTCCTGACTTTC
CASSDRSGANVLTF
>TRBJ2-1|TRBD1|15|-|TRBV11-3
TGTGCCAGCAGCTTGGGGGGGACAGGGATTAATGAGCAGTTCTTC
CASSLGGTGINEQFF
>TRBJ1-1|-|14|-|TRBV27
TGTGCCAGCAGTTTATGGAGGGATAACACTGAAGCTTTCTTT
CASSLWRDNTEAFF
>TRBJ1-3|-|12|-|TRBV28
TGTGCCAGCAGTTTATCTGGAAACACCATATATTTT
CASSLSGNTIYF
>TRBJ1-3|-|12|-|TRBV11-2
TGTGCCAGCAGCTTAGAAAGAAACACCATATATTTT
CASSLERNTIYF
>TRBJ1-2|-|14|-|TRBV7-9
TGTGCCAGCAGCTTTGACCACAGGGTGAATGGCTACACCTTC
CASSFDHRVNGYTF
>TRBJ2-3|TRBD2|17|-|TRBV5-4
TGTGCCAGCAGCGAGCGACTAGCGGGAGGGCCCACAGATACGCAGTATTTT
CASSERLAGGPTDTQYF
>TRBJ1-2|-|12|once|TRBV20-1
TGCAGTGCTAGTCGGGGTCTTTATGGCTACACCTTC
CSASRGLYGYTF
>TRBJ2-1|-|13|-|TRBV21-1
TGTGCCAGCAGCAAATCAACCTACAATGAGCAGTTCTTC
CASSKSTYNEQFF